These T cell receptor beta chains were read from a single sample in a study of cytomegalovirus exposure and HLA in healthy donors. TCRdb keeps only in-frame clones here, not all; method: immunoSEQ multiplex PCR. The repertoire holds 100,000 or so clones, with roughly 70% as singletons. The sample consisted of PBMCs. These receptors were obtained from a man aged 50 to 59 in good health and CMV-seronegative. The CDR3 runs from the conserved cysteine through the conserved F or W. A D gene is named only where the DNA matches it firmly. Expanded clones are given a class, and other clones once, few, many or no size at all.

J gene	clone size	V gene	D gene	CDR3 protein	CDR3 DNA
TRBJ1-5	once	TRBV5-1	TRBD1	CASSPGTGRQPQHF	TGCGCCAGCAGCCCCGGGACAGGGAGGCAGCCCCAGCATTTT
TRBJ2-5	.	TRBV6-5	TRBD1	CASSVSRGRETQYF	TGTGCCAGCAGTGTCTCCAGGGGGCGGGAGACCCAGTACTTC
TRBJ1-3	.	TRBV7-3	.	CASRGAGNTIYF	TGTGCCAGCAGGGGAGCGGGAAACACCATATATTTT
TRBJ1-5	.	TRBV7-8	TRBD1	CASSLAPPGQLDQPQHF	TGTGCCAGCAGCTTAGCCCCCCCGGGACAGCTCGATCAGCCCCAGCATTTT
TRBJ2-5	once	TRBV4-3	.	CASSHEATGAREQYF	TGCGCCAGCAGCCATGAGGCTACGGGGGCGCGGGAGCAGTACTTC
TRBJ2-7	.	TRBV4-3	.	CASSQVLSREQYF	TGCGCCAGCAGCCAAGTCCTATCTCGGGAGCAGTACTTC
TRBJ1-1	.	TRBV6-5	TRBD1	CASRGQGAGDTEAFF	TGTGCCAGCAGAGGACAGGGGGCAGGGGACACTGAAGCTTTCTTT
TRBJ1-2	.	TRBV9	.	CASSAGGSYYGYTF	TGTGCCAGCAGCGCTGGGGGCAGTTACTATGGCTACACCTTC
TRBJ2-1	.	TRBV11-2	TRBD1	CASSLVSGQGAGEQFF	TGTGCCAGCAGCTTAGTGTCCGGACAGGGGGCAGGGGAGCAGTTCTTC
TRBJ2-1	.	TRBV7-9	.	CASSLRDSPYNEQFF	TGTGCCAGCAGCTTAAGGGACTCCCCCTACAATGAGCAGTTCTTC
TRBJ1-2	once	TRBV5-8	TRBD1	CASSEGQVGGYTF	TGTGCCAGCAGTGAGGGACAGGTCGGGGGCTACACCTTC
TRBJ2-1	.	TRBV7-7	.	CASSLDMYNEQFF	TGTGCTAGCAGCTTAGATATGTACAATGAGCAGTTCTTC
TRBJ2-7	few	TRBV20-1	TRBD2	CSAREDYEQYF	TGCAGTGCCCGGGAGGACTACGAGCAGTACTTC
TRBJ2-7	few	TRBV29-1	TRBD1	CSATGRRQGFSDEQYF	TGCAGCGCTACCGGCCGCCGACAGGGGTTTTCGGACGAGCAGTACTTC
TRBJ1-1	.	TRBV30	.	CAWSMGRNTEAFF	TGTGCCTGGAGTATGGGGAGGAACACTGAAGCTTTCTTT
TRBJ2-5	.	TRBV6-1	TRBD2	CASSEDKRGARETQYF	TGTGCCAGCAGTGAAGATAAGCGGGGGGCAAGAGAGACCCAGTACTTC
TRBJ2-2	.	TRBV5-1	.	CASSLEGGKGGELFF	TGCGCCAGCAGCTTGGAAGGCGGGAAGGGCGGGGAGCTGTTTTTT
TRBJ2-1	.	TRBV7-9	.	CASSHGSGRYNEQFF	TGTGCCAGCAGCCACGGTAGCGGTAGGTACAATGAGCAGTTCTTC
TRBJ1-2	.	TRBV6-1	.	CASSEPTYGYTF	TGTGCCAGCAGTGAGCCTACCTATGGCTACACCTTC
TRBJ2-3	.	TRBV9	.	CASSAGGTDTQYF	TGTGCCAGCAGCGCCGGGGGCACAGATACGCAGTATTTT
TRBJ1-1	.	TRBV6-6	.	CASSYKGQPNTEAFF	TGTGCCAGCAGTTACAAGGGGCAACCGAACACTGAAGCTTTCTTT
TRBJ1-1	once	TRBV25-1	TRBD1	CASSEPGTGGVTFF	TGTGCCAGCAGTGAGCCTGGGACAGGGGGCGTAACTTTCTTT
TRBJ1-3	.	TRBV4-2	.	CASSQVRNTIYF	TGTGCCAGCAGCCAAGTAAGAAACACCATATATTTT
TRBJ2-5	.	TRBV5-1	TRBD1	CASSQQGASTQETQYF	TGCGCCAGCAGCCAACAGGGGGCGAGTACCCAAGAGACCCAGTACTTC
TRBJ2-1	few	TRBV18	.	CASSPAGVWENNEQFF	TGTGCCAGCTCACCAGCGGGCGTATGGGAAAACAATGAGCAGTTCTTC
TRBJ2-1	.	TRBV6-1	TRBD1	CASSARTGNYNEQFF	TGTGCCAGCAGTGCGCGGACAGGCAATTACAATGAGCAGTTCTTC
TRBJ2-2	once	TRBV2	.	CASSEGGAGTGELFF	TGTGCCAGCTCTGAGGGGGGGGCAGGCACCGGGGAGCTGTTTTTT
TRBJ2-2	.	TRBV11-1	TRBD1	CASSLTGGDRADSGELFF	TGTGCCAGCAGCTTAACCGGTGGAGACAGGGCGGACTCCGGGGAGCTGTTTTTT
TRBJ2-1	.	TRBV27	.	CASSFLSRSDNEQFF	TGTGCCAGCAGTTTCCTTTCGCGGTCGGACAATGAGCAGTTCTTC
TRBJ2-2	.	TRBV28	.	CASSQTGELFF	TGTGCCAGCAGCCAGACCGGGGAGCTGTTTTTT
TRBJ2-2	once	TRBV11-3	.	CASSSLSSTTGELFF	TGTGCCAGCAGCTCCCTTTCGTCTACCACCGGGGAGCTGTTTTTT
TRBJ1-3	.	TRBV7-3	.	CASSLTGGNSGNTIYF	TGTGCCAGCAGCTTAACGGGGGGGAACTCTGGAAACACCATATATTTT
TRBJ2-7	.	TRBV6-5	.	CASLPYGSSYEQYF	TGTGCCAGCTTACCCTATGGGAGCTCCTACGAGCAGTACTTC
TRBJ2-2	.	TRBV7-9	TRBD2	CASSRDYSNTGELFF	TGTGCCAGCAGCCGGGACTATTCGAACACCGGGGAGCTGTTTTTT
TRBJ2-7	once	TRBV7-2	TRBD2	CASSSGGGLAIYEQYF	TGTGCCAGCAGCTCAGGGGGGGGACTAGCTATTTACGAGCAGTACTTC
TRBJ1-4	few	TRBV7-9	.	CASSLVYGELFF	TGTGCCAGCAGCTTAGTTTACGGAGAACTGTTTTTT
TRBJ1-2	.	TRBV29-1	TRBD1	CSDRQGAAGYTF	TGCAGCGACCGACAGGGGGCGGCTGGCTACACCTTC
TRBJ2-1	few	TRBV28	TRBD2	CASSLVVGGRSSYNEQFF	TGTGCCAGCTCCCTTGTGGTGGGCGGGAGGAGCTCCTACAATGAGCAGTTCTTC
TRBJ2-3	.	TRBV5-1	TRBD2	CASSWSSGGDTQYF	TGCGCCAGCAGTTGGTCTAGCGGGGGGGATACGCAGTATTTT
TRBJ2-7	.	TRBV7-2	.	CASSPETRREQYF	TGTGCCAGCAGCCCGGAGACTAGGCGCGAGCAGTACTTC
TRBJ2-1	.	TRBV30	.	CAWSVVRGREQFF	TGTGCCTGGAGTGTGGTCCGAGGGCGTGAGCAGTTCTTC
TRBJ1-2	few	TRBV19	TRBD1	CASEQGGYGYTF	TGTGCCAGTGAACAGGGGGGCTATGGCTACACCTTC
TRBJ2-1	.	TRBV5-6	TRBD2	CASSSLGTSGGNYNEQFF	TGTGCCAGCAGCTCCTTAGGGACTAGCGGGGGGAACTACAATGAGCAGTTCTTC
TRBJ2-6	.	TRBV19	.	CASSTLFGANVLTF	TGTGCCAGTAGTACCCTCTTTGGGGCCAACGTCCTGACTTTC
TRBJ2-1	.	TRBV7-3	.	CASSGGRGSYNEQFF	TGTGCCAGCTCCGGGGGGAGGGGGTCCTACAATGAGCAGTTCTTC
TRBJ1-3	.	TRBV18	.	CASSPSVGLPSSGNTIYF	TGTGCCAGCTCACCAAGCGTCGGGTTGCCCAGCTCTGGAAACACCATATATTTT
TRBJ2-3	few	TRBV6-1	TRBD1	CASSGGTGGSTDTQYF	TGTGCCAGCAGTGGCGGGACAGGAGGGTCCACAGATACGCAGTATTTT
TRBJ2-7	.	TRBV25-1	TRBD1	CASSRGQGYYEQYF	TGTGCCAGTTCGAGGGGACAGGGTTACTACGAGCAGTACTTC